The 5 T cell receptor beta chains below come from one sample, sequenced in a study of vaccination effects on CD4 cells after COVID-19. Before sequencing, viral peptide pools were used by the ViraFEST assay to expand antigen-specific CD4+ T cells. Culture proceeded for more than nine days, and CD4+ T cells were then isolated. These TCRs are of unknown antigen specificity. The assay was immunoSEQ multiplex PCR, and TCRdb's table has in-frame clones only and misses some. The sample yields some 59,000 clones, around 80% seen once. The sample was CD4+ T cells from PBMCs cultured with HCoV-229E spike peptides, taken before COVID-19 vaccination. These receptors all stem from a human donor who received a COVID-19 vaccine.

The chain combines TRBV28 with TRBJ1-2; D gene unclear. CDR1 is MDHEN, CDR2 SYDVKM, per germline. This CDR3 has 15 residues. The V end lost 8 bases, the J end lost 2 bases, and 18 bases lay between the germline ends. The CDR3: CASCGPNVGNYGYTF. CDR3 DNA: TGTGCCAGCTGTGGGCCGAACGTAGGGAACTATGGCTACACCTTC.

This rearrangement joins TRBV7-3 to TRBJ2-3, with 7 positions matching TRBD2. The V segment lost 2 bases and the J segment 2 bases; nucleotides outside the gene matches: 10. Germline assignment: CDR1 SGHTA and CDR2 FQGTGA. This CDR3 region has 17 residues. The CDR3 sequence: CASSLRRSAGVTDTQYF. In DNA, the CDR3 is TGTGCCAGCAGCTTACGGCGGTCGGCGGGGGTCACAGATACGCAGTATTTT. Full variable domain (outside the CDR3, taken from reference TRBV7-3 and TRBJ2-3): GAGVSQTPSNKVTEKGKYVELRCDPISGHTALYWYRQSLGQGPEFLIYFQGTGAADDSGLPNDRFFAVRPEGSVSTLKIQRTERGDSAVYLCASSLRRSAGVTDTQYFGPGTRLTVL.

The chain links TRBV3-1 (or the pseudogene TRBV3-2) to TRBJ1-1, with a possible D match to TRBD1 (5 bases). The V end was cut by 1 base, the J end by 6 bases, with 12 bases between. The V gene's germline CDR1 is LGHDT and CDR2 YNNKEL (reference sequence). This CDR3 has 14 residues. The CDR3 DNA is TGTGCCAGCAGCCAAGTTGCAGGGAAGCCTGAAGCTTTCTTT. This gives the protein CASSQVAGKPEAFF.

The CDR3 here is CASSLGDGITEAFF. The CDR3 nucleotides read TGCGCCAGCAGCTTGGGGGACGGGATCACTGAAGCTTTCTTT. The rearrangement joins TRBV5-1 to TRBJ1-1; TRBD1 is a possible D gene (5 bases). Trimming removed 0 bases from V and 4 bases from J, with 10 bases in between. Germline V gene lookup returns CDR1 SGHRS and CDR2 YFSETQ. The CDR3 runs 14 residues.

The gene calls are TRBV11-2 and TRBJ1-5, with D possibly TRBD1 on 5 matching bases. The V end lost 1 base, the J end lost 4 bases, and 11 bases lay between the germline ends. Germline V gene lookup returns CDR1 SGHAT and CDR2 FQNNGV. The CDR3 contains 15 residues. The CDR3 reads CASSLAGGGNQPQHF. Here the CDR3 DNA reads TGTGCCAGCAGCTTAGCCGGGGGAGGGAATCAGCCCCAGCATTTT.